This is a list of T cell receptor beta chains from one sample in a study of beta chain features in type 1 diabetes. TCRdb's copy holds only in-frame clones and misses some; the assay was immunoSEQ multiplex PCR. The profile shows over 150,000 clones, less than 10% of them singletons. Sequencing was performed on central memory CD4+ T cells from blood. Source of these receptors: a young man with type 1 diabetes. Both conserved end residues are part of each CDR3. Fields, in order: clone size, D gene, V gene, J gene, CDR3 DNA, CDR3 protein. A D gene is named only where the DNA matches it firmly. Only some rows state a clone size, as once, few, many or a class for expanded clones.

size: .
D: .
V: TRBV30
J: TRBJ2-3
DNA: TGTGCCTGGAGCGTACTCCTAGGGGTACGAACAGATACGCAGTATTTT
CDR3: CAWSVLLGVRTDTQYF

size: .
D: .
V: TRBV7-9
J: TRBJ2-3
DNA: TGTGCCGGTACAGGAACAGATACGCAGTATTTT
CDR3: CAGTGTDTQYF

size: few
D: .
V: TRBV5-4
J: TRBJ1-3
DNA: TGTGCCAGCAGCTTGTCGATGGCCTCTGGAAACACCATATATTTT
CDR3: CASSLSMASGNTIYF

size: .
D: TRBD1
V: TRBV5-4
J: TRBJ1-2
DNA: TGTGCCAGCAGCTCGGCCGGGACAGGGTATTCCAGTGGCTATGGCTACACCTTC
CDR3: CASSSAGTGYSSGYGYTF

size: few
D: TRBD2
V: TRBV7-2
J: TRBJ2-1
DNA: TGTGCCAGCAGCTTAGACGGACTAGTCGGCAATGAGCAGTTCTTC
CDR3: CASSLDGLVGNEQFF

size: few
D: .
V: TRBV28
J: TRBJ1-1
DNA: TGTGCCAGCAGTTCCCCGGGGATGAACACTGAAGCTTTCTTT
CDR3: CASSSPGMNTEAFF

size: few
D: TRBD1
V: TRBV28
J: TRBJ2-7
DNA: TGTGCCAGCATCACCGGGACAGCGAGCTCCTACGAGCAGTACTTC
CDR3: CASITGTASSYEQYF

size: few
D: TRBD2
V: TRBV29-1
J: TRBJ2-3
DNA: TGCAGCGTAGGGACTAGCGCACTGACGCAGTATTTT
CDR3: CSVGTSALTQYF

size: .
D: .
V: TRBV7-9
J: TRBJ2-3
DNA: TGTGCCAGCAGCTTAGAAGGCGGGGCAGTGGATACGCAGTATTTT
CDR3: CASSLEGGAVDTQYF

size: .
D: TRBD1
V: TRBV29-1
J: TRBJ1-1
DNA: TGCAGCGCAAAACAAGGGACAGCCAGACCTGAAGCTTTCTTT
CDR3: CSAKQGTARPEAFF

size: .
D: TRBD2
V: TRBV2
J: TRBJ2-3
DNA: TGTGCCAGCACCACCATACTAGCGGTCAGCACAGATACGCAGTATTTT
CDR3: CASTTILAVSTDTQYF

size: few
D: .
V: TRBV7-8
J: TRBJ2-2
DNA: TGTGCCAGCAGCTTAGACAGGGCGGCCGGGGAGCTGTTTTTT
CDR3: CASSLDRAAGELFF

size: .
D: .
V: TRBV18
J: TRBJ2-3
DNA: TGTGCCAGCTCACCACCAGGGGCAGATACGCAGTATTTT
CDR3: CASSPPGADTQYF

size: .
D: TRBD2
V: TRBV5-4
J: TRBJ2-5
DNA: TGTGCCAGCAGCCAGCTAGCGGGAGGACAAGAGACCCAGTACTTC
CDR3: CASSQLAGGQETQYF

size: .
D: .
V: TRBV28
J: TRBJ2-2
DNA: TGTGCCAGCAGCGCTACTAGGGAGCTGTTTTTT
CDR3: CASSATRELFF

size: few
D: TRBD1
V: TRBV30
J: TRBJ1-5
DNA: TGTGCCTGGACGGTGGGACAGAGCCTAAATCAGCCCCAGCATTTT
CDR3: CAWTVGQSLNQPQHF

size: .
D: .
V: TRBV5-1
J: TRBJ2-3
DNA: TGCGCCAGCAGCTCGCGGGGTGGCACAGATACGCAGTATTTT
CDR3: CASSSRGGTDTQYF

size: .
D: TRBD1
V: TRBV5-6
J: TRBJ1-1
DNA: TGTGCCAGCAGCTTGGGGGGACAGGGGGAGGCTTTCTTT
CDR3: CASSLGGQGEAFF

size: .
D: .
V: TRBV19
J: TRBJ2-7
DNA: TGTGCCAGTAGTACGGCGGGTTCCTACGAGCAGTACTTC
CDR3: CASSTAGSYEQYF

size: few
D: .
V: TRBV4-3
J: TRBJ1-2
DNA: TGCGCCAGCAGCCAAGATTACCGGGCCGAGGGAGGGGGCTACACCTTC
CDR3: CASSQDYRAEGGGYTF

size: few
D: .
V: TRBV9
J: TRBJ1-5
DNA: TGTGCCAGCAGCGTAGGCGGGGGCAATCAGCCCCAGCATTTT
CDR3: CASSVGGGNQPQHF

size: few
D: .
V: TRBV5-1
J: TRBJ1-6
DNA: TGCGCCAGCAGCTCCGATTGGGGCTCACCCCTCCACTTT
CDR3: CASSSDWGSPLHF

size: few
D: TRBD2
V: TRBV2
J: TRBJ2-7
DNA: TGTGCCAGCAGCCTAGCGGGGAGCTACGAGCAGTACTTC
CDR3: CASSLAGSYEQYF

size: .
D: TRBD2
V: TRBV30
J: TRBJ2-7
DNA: TGTGCCTGGAGTGTAAATCCGGGGGGCGAGCAGTACTTC
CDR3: CAWSVNPGGEQYF

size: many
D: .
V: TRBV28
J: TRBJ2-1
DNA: TGTGCCAGCAGTTTCTTCAATGAGCAGTTCTTC
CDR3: CASSFFNEQFF

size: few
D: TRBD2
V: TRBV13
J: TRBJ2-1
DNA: TGTGCCAGCAAGTCCCTGGGAGCGGGGAACAATGAGCAGTTCTTC
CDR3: CASKSLGAGNNEQFF

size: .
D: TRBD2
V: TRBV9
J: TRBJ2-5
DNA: TGTGCCAGCAGCTATGGTGGCGGGAGCGGAGAGACCCAGTACTTC
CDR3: CASSYGGGSGETQYF